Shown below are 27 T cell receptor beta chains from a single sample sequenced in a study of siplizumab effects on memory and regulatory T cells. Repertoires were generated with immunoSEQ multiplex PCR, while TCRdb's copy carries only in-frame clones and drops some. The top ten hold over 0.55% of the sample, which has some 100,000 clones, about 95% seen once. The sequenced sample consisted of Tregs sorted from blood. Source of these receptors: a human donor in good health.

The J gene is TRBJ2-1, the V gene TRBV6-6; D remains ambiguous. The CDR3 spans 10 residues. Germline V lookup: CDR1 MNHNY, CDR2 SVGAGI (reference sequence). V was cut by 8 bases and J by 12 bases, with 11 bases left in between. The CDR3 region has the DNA TGTGCCAGCGGGGAATTTGGGCAGTTCTTC. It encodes CASGEFGQFF.

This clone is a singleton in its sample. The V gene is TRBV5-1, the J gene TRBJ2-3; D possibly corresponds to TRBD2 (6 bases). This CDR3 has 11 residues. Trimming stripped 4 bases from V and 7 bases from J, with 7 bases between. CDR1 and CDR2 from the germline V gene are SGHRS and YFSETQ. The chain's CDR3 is CASSRGNTQYF. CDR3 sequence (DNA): TGCGCCAGCAGCCGCGGGAATACGCAGTATTTT.

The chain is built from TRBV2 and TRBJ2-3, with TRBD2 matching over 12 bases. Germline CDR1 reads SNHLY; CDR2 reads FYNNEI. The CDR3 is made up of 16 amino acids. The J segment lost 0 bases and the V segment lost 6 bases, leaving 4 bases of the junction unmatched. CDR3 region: CASSFGTSGSTDTQYF. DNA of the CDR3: TGTGCCAGCAGCTTCGGGACTAGCGGGAGCACAGATACGCAGTATTTT.

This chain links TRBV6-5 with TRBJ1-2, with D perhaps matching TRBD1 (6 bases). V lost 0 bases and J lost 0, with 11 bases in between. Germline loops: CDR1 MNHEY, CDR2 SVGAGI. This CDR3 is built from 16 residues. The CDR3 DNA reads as TGTGCCAGCAGTTACTCAAGGACAGTCGCTAACTATGGCTACACCTTC. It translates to CASSYSRTVANYGYTF.

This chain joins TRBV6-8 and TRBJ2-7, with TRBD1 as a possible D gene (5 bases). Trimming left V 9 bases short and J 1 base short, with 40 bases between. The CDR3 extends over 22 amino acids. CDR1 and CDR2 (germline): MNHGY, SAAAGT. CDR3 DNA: TGTGCCAGAGGATTAAGGACGATTCGGACCCCCTACAGGTCAATCGGTTCCTACGAGCAGTACTTC. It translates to CARGLRTIRTPYRSIGSYEQYF.

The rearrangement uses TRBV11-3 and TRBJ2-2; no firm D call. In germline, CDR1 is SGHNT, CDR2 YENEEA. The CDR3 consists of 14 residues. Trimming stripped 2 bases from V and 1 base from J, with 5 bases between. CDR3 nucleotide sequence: TGTGCCAGCAGCTTACTACAGAACACCGGGGAGCTGTTTTTT. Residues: CASSLLQNTGELFF.

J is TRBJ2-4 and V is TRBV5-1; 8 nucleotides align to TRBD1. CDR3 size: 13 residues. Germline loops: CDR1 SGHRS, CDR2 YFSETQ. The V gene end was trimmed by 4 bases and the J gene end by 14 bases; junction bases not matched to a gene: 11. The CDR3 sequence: CASSVPTGGEEYF. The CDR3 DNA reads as TGCGCCAGCAGCGTGCCAACAGGGGGAGAGGAGTACTTC.

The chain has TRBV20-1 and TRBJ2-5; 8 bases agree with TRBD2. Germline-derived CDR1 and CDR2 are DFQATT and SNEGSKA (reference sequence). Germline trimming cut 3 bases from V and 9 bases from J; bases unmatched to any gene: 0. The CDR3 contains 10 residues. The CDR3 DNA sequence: TGCAGTGCTAGCGGGGGGGCCCAGTACTTC. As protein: CSASGGAQYF.

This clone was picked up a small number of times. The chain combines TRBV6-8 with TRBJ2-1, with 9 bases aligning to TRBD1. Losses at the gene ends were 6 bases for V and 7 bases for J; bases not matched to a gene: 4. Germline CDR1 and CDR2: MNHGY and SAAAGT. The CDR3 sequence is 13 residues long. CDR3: CASSSGTGNEQFF. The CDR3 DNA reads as TGTGCCAGCAGCTCCGGGACAGGGAATGAGCAGTTCTTC.

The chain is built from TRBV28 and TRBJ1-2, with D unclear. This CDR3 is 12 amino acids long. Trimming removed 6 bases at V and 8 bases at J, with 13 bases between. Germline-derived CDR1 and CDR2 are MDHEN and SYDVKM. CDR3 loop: CASRVPIKGYTF. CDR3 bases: TGTGCCAGCAGGGTCCCGATCAAGGGCTACACCTTC.

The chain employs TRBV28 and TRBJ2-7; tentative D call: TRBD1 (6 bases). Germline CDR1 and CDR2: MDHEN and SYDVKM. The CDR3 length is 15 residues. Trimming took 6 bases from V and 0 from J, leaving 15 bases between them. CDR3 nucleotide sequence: TGTGCCAGCAGGCCCGGACAGTGGACCTCCTACGAGCAGTACTTC. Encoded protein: CASRPGQWTSYEQYF.

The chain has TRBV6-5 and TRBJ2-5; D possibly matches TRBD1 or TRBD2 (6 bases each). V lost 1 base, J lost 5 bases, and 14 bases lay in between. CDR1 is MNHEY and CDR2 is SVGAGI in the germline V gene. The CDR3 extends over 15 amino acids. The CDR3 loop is CASSYWGARGETQYF. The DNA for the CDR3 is TGTGCCAGCAGTTACTGGGGGGCGAGGGGGGAGACCCAGTACTTC.

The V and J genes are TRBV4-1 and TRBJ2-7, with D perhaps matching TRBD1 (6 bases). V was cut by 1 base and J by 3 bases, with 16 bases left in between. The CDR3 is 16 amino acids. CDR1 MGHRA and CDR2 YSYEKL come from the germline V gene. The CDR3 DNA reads TGCGCCAGCAGCCAAGCTTCCGGGACATCTCTCTACGAGCAGTACTTC. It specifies CASSQASGTSLYEQYF.

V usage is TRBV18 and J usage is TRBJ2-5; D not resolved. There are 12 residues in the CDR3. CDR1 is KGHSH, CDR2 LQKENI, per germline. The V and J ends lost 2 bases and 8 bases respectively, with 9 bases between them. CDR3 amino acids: CASSPGHQTQYF. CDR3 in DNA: TGTGCCAGCTCACCAGGGCACCAAACCCAGTACTTC. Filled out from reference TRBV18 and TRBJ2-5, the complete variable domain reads NAGVMQNPRHLVRRRGQEARLRCSPMKGHSHVYWYRQLPEEGLKFMVYLQKENIIDESGMPKERFSAEFPKEGPSILRIQQVVRGDSAAYFCASSPGHQTQYFGPGTRLLVL.

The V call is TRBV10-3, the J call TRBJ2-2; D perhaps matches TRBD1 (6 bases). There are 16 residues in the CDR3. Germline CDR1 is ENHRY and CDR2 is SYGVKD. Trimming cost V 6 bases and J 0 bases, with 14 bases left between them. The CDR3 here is CAIRSTGRTNTGELFF. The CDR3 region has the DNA TGTGCCATCAGGTCGACAGGCCGGACGAACACCGGGGAGCTGTTTTTT.

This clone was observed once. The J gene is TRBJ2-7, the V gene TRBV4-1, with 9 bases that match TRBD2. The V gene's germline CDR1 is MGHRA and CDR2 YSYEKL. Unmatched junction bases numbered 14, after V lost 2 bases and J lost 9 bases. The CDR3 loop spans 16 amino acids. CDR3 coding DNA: TGCGCCAGCAGCCAACAGGGCCTAGCGGGACCCTCAGGGCAGTACTTC. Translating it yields CASSQQGLAGPSGQYF.

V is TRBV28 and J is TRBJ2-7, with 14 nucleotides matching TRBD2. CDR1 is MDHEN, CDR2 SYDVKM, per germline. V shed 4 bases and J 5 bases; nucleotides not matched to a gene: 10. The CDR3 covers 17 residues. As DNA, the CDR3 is TGTGCCAGCAGTTCCTCCGGGACTAGCGGGAGTTGGAACGAGCAGTACTTC. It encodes CASSSSGTSGSWNEQYF.

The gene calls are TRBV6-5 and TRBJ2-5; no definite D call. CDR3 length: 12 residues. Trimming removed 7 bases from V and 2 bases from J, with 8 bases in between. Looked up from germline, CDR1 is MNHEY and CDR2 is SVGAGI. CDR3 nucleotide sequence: TGTGCCAGCATTAGAGGACAAGAGACCCAGTACTTC. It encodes CASIRGQETQYF.

CDR3 in amino acids: CASSKGSVEVETQYF. In nucleotides, the CDR3 is TGTGCCAGTAGTAAAGGTAGCGTTGAGGTAGAGACCCAGTACTTC. The V call is TRBV19, the J call TRBJ2-5, with a possible D match to TRBD2 (5 bases). This CDR3 region has 15 residues. Trimming shortened V by 4 bases and J by 4 bases, and 16 bases separated the two germline ends. Germline CDR1 reads LNHDA; CDR2 reads SQIVND (reference sequence). Looking up the rest from reference TRBV19 and TRBJ2-5 gives the full variable domain: DGGITQSPKYLFRKEGQNVTLSCEQNLNHDAMYWYRQDPGQGLRLIYYSQIVNDFQKGDIAEGYSVSREKKESFPLTVTSAQKNPTAFYLCASSKGSVEVETQYFGPGTRLLVL.

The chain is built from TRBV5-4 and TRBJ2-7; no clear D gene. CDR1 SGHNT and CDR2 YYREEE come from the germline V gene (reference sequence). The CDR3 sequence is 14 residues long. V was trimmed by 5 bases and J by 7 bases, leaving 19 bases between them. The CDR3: CASRQGITLGEQYF. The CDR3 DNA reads TGTGCCAGCAGACAAGGGATTACGTTGGGGGAGCAGTACTTC.

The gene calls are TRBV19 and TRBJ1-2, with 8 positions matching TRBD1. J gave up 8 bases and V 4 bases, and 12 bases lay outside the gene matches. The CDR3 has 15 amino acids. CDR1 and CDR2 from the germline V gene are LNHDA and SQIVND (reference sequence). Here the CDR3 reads CASSTRTGPIGGYTF. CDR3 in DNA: TGTGCCAGTAGTACCCGGACAGGGCCGATTGGAGGCTACACCTTC. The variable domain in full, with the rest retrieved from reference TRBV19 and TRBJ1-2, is DGGITQSPKYLFRKEGQNVTLSCEQNLNHDAMYWYRQDPGQGLRLIYYSQIVNDFQKGDIAEGYSVSREKKESFPLTVTSAQKNPTAFYLCASSTRTGPIGGYTFGSGTRLTVV.

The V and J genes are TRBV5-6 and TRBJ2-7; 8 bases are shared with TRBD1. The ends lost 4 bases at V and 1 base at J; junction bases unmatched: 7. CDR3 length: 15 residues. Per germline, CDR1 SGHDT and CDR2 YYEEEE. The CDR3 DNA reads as TGTGCCAGCAGCGCCGGGACAGGTACTTCCTACGAGCAGTACTTC. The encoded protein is CASSAGTGTSYEQYF.

CDR3 sequence: CASSSQGLRVSYEQYF. The CDR3 nucleotides are TGTGCCAGCAGCTCCCAGGGGCTGCGGGTCTCCTACGAGCAGTACTTC. This rearrangement joins TRBV7-2 to TRBJ2-7; D is perhaps TRBD1 (6 bases). Trimming left V 4 bases short and J 0 bases short, with 16 bases between. The CDR3 consists of 16 residues. CDR1 is SGHTA and CDR2 is FQGNSA in the germline V gene.

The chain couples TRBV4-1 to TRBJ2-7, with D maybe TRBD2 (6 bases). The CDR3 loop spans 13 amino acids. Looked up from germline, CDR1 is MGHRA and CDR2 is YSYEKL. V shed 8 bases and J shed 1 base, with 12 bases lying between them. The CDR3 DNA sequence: TGCGCCAGCGGGAGGACCCCATCCTACGAGCAGTACTTC. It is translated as CASGRTPSYEQYF.

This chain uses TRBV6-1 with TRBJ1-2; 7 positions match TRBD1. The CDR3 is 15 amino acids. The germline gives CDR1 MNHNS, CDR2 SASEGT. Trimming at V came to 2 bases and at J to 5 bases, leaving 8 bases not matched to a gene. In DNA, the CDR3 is TGTGCCAGCAGTGAACCGGACAGGTATTTATATGGCTACACCTTC. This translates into CASSEPDRYLYGYTF.

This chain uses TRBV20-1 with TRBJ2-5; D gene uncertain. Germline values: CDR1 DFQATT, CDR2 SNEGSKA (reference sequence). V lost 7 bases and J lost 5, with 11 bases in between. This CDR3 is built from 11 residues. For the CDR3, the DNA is TGCAGTGAGTCTCATCGGGAGACCCAGTACTTC. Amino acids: CSESHRETQYF.

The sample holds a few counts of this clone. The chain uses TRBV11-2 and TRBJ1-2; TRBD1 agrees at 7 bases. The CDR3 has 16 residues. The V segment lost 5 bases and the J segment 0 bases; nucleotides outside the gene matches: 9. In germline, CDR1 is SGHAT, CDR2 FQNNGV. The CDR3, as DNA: TGTGCCAGCAGCGCGACAGGGTTTGAGGCTAACTATGGCTACACCTTC. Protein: CASSATGFEANYGYTF.